One T cell receptor (beta chain) is described in this entry. The CDR3 has 13 residues. Looked up from germline, CDR1 is MNHEY and CDR2 is SMNVEV (reference sequence). The germline V and J ends were trimmed by 4 bases and 7 bases, with 10 bases remaining between them. This sample is drawn from a study of blood T cell repertoires in COVID-19. As handled by the study authors: It was from reference gene primer amplification that nucleated cell counts were estimated. Profiled with immunoSEQ multiplex PCR; TCRdb holds only in-frame clones, not every one. V and J calls and clone size are as listed in that table; D and trimming were resolved from the DNA. In the table there are over 100,000 clones, more than 75% of which are singletons.

The source is a man in his forties or fifties with acute or convalescent COVID-19. The chain couples TRBV27 to TRBJ1-4; D not certain. Sequenced input: peripheral blood. CDR3 protein: CASSWSRGEKLFF. In DNA form, the CDR3 reads TGTGCCAGCAGTTGGTCGCGGGGTGAAAAACTGTTTTTT. Using reference TRBV27 and TRBJ1-4 for the parts outside the CDR3, the full variable domain is EAQVTQNPRYLITVTGKKLTVTCSQNMNHEYMSWYRQDPGLGLRQIYYSMNVEVTDKGDVPEGYKVSRKEKRNFPLILESPSPNQTSLYFCASSWSRGEKLFFGSGTQLSVL.